These 21 T cell receptor beta chains were sequenced from one sample in a study of shared clonotypes between healthy human individuals. Only in-frame clones appear in the TCRdb table, and some are missing; sequencing was by immunoSEQ multiplex PCR. This sample has some 1.1 million clones, with roughly 77% found just once. What was sequenced was memory CD4+ T cells from PBMCs. Subset defined: CD45RA-negative fraction. These receptors were taken from a man between 18 and 29 years old in good health. Some clones in this sample may be carry-over from other donors' samples.

This clone was recorded only once. The chain couples TRBV5-4 to TRBJ1-2; D gene unclear. Looked up from germline, CDR1 is SGHNT and CDR2 is YYREEE (reference sequence). Deletions cut 0 bases from V and 3 bases from J, with 12 bases between. The CDR3 extends over 15 amino acids. The CDR3 nucleotides read TGTGCCAGCAGCTTGGAGGGTACTGTGGACTATGGCTACACCTTC. Translated: CASSLEGTVDYGYTF. Full variable domain (outside the CDR3, taken from reference TRBV5-4 and TRBJ1-2): ETGVTQSPTHLIKTRGQQVTLRCSSQSGHNTVSWYQQALGQGPQFIFQYYREEENGRGNFPPRFSGLQFPNYSSELNVNALELDDSALYLCASSLEGTVDYGYTFGSGTRLTVV.

In DNA, the CDR3 is TGTGCCAGCAGCTCGGGGGACAGGGAGGGGAGTTTTCGCAATCAGCCCCAGCATTTT. Its translation: CASSSGDREGSFRNQPQHF. The chain couples TRBV7-9 to TRBJ1-5, with 9 bases that match TRBD1. The CDR3 covers 19 residues. The germline CDR1 and CDR2 sequences are SEHNR and FQNEAQ (reference sequence). The V gene end was trimmed by 4 bases and the J gene end by 2 bases; junction bases not matched to a gene: 15.

V is TRBV7-2 and J is TRBJ2-7; D perhaps matches TRBD2 (8 bases). The CDR3 is 15 amino acids. V lost 7 bases, J lost 2 bases, and 18 bases lay in between. Germline V gene lookup returns CDR1 SGHTA and CDR2 FQGNSA. CDR3: CASKTSGRGPYEQYF. In nucleotides, the CDR3 is TGTGCCAGCAAAACGTCCGGGAGGGGGCCCTACGAGCAGTACTTC. Full variable domain (remainder filled in from reference TRBV7-2 and TRBJ2-7): GAGVSQSPSNKVTEKGKDVELRCDPISGHTALYWYRQSLGQGLEFLIYFQGNSAPDKSGLPSDRFSAERTGGSVSTLTIQRTQQEDSAVYLCASKTSGRGPYEQYFGPGTRLTVT.

The genes are TRBV7-9 and TRBJ2-1, with 8 bases fitting TRBD2. This CDR3 is 16 amino acids long. Germline V gives CDR1 SEHNR, CDR2 FQNEAQ (reference sequence). V lost 1 base and J lost 7; bases outside the gene matches: 9. This chain's CDR3 is CASSLGAGLVYNEQFF. The CDR3 DNA sequence: TGTGCCAGCAGCTTAGGCGCGGGACTAGTATATAATGAGCAGTTCTTC.

V is TRBV25-1 and J is TRBJ1-2, with D perhaps matching TRBD1 (5 bases). CDR3 length: 14 residues. The V and J ends lost 3 bases and 4 bases respectively, with 12 bases between them. Germline V CDR1 and CDR2: MGHDK, SYGVNS. CDR3 sequence reads: CASSDWGGGYGYTF. The CDR3 nucleotides are TGTGCCAGCAGTGATTGGGGGGGTGGCTATGGCTACACCTTC.

Note on this clone: A read error may explain this, as a much larger clone is one base away. The same CDR3 also results from other DNA sequences found in this sample. The CDR3 coding sequence is TGCGCCAGCAGCCTGGGGCTAGCAGTTACAGATACGCAGTATTTT. It specifies CASSLGLAVTDTQYF. The chain uses TRBV5-1 and TRBJ2-3; D tentatively fits TRBD1 or TRBD2 (5 bases each). The CDR3 spans 15 residues. The V end lost 4 bases, the J end lost 3 bases, and 15 bases lay between the germline ends. Germline CDR1 reads SGHRS; CDR2 reads YFSETQ.

The V and J genes are TRBV29-1 and TRBJ2-1; 11 bases are shared with TRBD2. Germline values: CDR1 SQVTM, CDR2 ANQGSEA. V lost 1 base, J lost 7 bases, and 6 bases stayed unmatched. There are 15 residues in the CDR3. In DNA, the CDR3 is TGCAGCGTTGAAGTAGCGGGAGGGCTGGGTAATGAGCAGTTCTTC. Translated, it gives CSVEVAGGLGNEQFF.

The chain recombines TRBV28 with TRBJ1-1, with D possibly matching TRBD1 (5 bases). CDR3 length: 14 amino acids. Germline V CDR1 and CDR2: MDHEN, SYDVKM. Deletions cut 6 bases from V and 3 bases from J, with 14 bases between. This chain's CDR3 is CASSPPGTYTEAFF. In DNA, the CDR3 is TGTGCCAGCAGCCCTCCAGGGACCTACACTGAAGCTTTCTTT.

The V and J genes are TRBV6-5 and TRBJ2-2; 8 nucleotides match TRBD1. Germline CDR1 and CDR2: MNHEY and SVGAGI. Trimming removed 6 bases from V and 3 bases from J; junction bases left unmatched: 6. The CDR3 totals 15 residues. CDR3 sequence: CASRYGQGDTGELFF. Here the CDR3 DNA reads TGTGCCAGCAGATACGGACAGGGAGACACCGGGGAGCTGTTTTTT.

This sequence joins TRBV28 and TRBJ2-1; TRBD2 agrees at 9 bases. The V gene's germline CDR1 is MDHEN and CDR2 SYDVKM. The CDR3 is 15 amino acids. The V and J ends lost 2 bases and 7 bases, in that order; junction bases with no gene match: 6. The CDR3 spells CASSLTLAGRNEQFF. The CDR3 DNA is TGTGCCAGCAGTTTAACACTAGCGGGTAGGAATGAGCAGTTCTTC.

This clone was detected once. This chain joins TRBV5-1 and TRBJ2-7; 9 nucleotides align to TRBD1. This CDR3 is built from 15 residues. The germline V gene encodes CDR1 SGHRS and CDR2 YFSETQ. The J segment lost 6 bases and the V segment lost 3 bases, leaving 10 bases of the junction unmatched. In nucleotides, the CDR3 is TGCGCCAGCAGCTACCGGGACAGGGTTTCTTCCGAGCAGTACTTC. It encodes CASSYRDRVSSEQYF.

The gene calls are TRBV6-1 and TRBJ2-6; D uncertain. Per the germline V gene, CDR1 is MNHNS and CDR2 is SASEGT. CDR3 length: 17 amino acids. Trimming removed 2 bases at V and 1 base at J, with 12 bases between. In DNA, the CDR3 is TGTGCCAGCAGTGAATCTCCGACACGTTCTGGGGCCAACGTCCTGACTTTC. Translation gives CASSESPTRSGANVLTF.

This clone has just a few counts. This chain uses TRBV11-2 with TRBJ1-1; 8 nucleotides line up with TRBD1. Trimming at V came to 5 bases and at J to 6 bases, leaving 5 bases not matched to a gene. CDR3 length: 13 amino acids. CDR1 is SGHAT, CDR2 FQNNGV, per germline. CDR3 residues: CASSPDRGAEAFF. The CDR3 DNA follows: TGTGCCAGCAGCCCTGACAGGGGTGCTGAAGCTTTCTTT.

The gene calls are TRBV27 and TRBJ1-2; D is ambiguous. The CDR3 has 13 residues. From germline, CDR1 is MNHEY and CDR2 SMNVEV (reference sequence). With 5 bases removed from V and 2 bases from J, the gap between germline ends came to 9 bases. DNA of the CDR3: TGTGCCAGCAGTCACGGGCCGAACTATGGCTACACCTTC. Translating it yields CASSHGPNYGYTF.

The chain recombines TRBV7-8 with TRBJ2-3, with a possible D match to TRBD2 (6 bases). The CDR3 contains 15 residues. Germline V gene sequence: CDR1 SGHVS, CDR2 FQNEAQ. V was shortened by 1 base and J by 4 bases, with 12 bases between the two germline ends. In DNA form, the CDR3 reads TGTGCCAGCAGCTTAGTTTCCGGGAGTGCAGATACGCAGTATTTT. This translates into CASSLVSGSADTQYF.

V and J are TRBV11-2 and TRBJ1-2, with 9 bases lining up with TRBD1. This CDR3 comprises 16 residues. Looked up from germline, CDR1 is SGHAT and CDR2 is FQNNGV. V trimming: 5 bases; J trimming: 5 bases; junction bases outside the gene matches: 12. Here the CDR3 DNA reads TGTGCCAGCAGCAAAGGAGGGGACAGGGTAAAGTATGGCTACACCTTC. Translation gives CASSKGGDRVKYGYTF. Looking up the rest from reference TRBV11-2 and TRBJ1-2 gives the full variable domain: EAGVAQSPRYKIIEKRQSVAFWCNPISGHATLYWYQQILGQGPKLLIQFQNNGVVDDSQLPKDRFSAERLKGVDSTLKIQPAKLEDSAVYLCASSKGGDRVKYGYTFGSGTRLTVV.

V is TRBV28 and J is TRBJ1-2; D is unclear. The CDR3 extends over 14 amino acids. The V and J ends lost 3 bases and 3 bases respectively, with 11 bases between them. Germline CDR1 MDHEN, CDR2 SYDVKM. DNA for the CDR3: TGTGCCAGCAGTTTGTGGGGTTCCGACTATGGCTACACCTTC. Protein sequence: CASSLWGSDYGYTF.

The V and J genes are TRBV2 and TRBJ2-1, with 10 bases matching TRBD1. The V gene end was trimmed by 5 bases and the J gene end by 5 bases; junction bases not matched to a gene: 3. Germline V gene data show CDR1 as SNHLY and CDR2 as FYNNEI. The CDR3 runs 14 residues. In DNA, the CDR3 is TGTGCCAGCAGTACCGGGACAGGGGACAATGAGCAGTTCTTC. Translated, it gives CASSTGTGDNEQFF.

On this clone: Other DNA variants within this sample encode the same CDR3. The chain is built from TRBV5-1 and TRBJ2-3; no clear D. V shed 0 bases and J shed 2 bases, with 7 bases lying between them. CDR3 length: 14 residues. CDR1 and CDR2 (germline): SGHRS, YFSETQ. This chain's CDR3 is CASSLGDFTDTQYF. The CDR3 DNA sequence: TGCGCCAGCAGCTTGGGTGACTTCACAGATACGCAGTATTTT. The full variable domain, in which reference TRBV5-1 and TRBJ2-3 provide the parts outside the CDR3, is KAGVTQTPRYLIKTRGQQVTLSCSPISGHRSVSWYQQTPGQGLQFLFEYFSETQRNKGNFPGRFSGRQFSNSRSEMNVSTLELGDSALYLCASSLGDFTDTQYFGPGTRLTVL.

V usage is TRBV5-4 and J usage is TRBJ1-2, with TRBD1 as a possible D gene (5 bases). Germline V gene data show CDR1 as SGHNT and CDR2 as YYREEE (reference sequence). CDR3 length equals 15 residues. V was shortened by 4 bases and J by 2 bases, with 15 bases between the two germline ends. This CDR3 reads CASSPARQSNYGYTF. The CDR3 nucleotides read TGTGCCAGCAGCCCCGCCCGACAGAGCAACTATGGCTACACCTTC.

This clone has more than one count but fewer than ten. CDR3 nucleotide sequence: TGCGCCAGCAGTGAATCGAGGAGCTCCTACAATGAGCAGTTCTTC. Its translation: CASSESRSSYNEQFF. V is TRBV10-1 and J is TRBJ2-1, with D unresolved. Trimming took 3 bases from V and 0 from J, leaving 9 bases between them. Looked up from germline, CDR1 is WNHNN and CDR2 is SYGVQD (reference sequence). CDR3 length equals 15 residues.